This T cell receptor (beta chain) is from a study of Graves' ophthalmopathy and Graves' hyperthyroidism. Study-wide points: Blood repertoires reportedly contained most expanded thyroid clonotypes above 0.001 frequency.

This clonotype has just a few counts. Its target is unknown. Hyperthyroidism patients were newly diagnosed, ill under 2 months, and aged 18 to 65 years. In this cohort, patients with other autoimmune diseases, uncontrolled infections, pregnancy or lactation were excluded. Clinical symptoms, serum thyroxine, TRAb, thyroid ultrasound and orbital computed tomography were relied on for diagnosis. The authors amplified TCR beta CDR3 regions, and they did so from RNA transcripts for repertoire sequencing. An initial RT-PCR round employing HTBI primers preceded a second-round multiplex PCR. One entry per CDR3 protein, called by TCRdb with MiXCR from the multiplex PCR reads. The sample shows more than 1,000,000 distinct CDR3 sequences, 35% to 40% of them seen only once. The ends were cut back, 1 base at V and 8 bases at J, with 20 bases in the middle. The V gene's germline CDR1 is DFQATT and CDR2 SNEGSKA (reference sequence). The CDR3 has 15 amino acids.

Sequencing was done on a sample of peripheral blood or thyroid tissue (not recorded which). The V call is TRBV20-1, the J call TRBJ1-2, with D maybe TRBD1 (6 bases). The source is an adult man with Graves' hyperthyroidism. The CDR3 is CSARALSGRDKGYTF. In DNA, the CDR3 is TGCAGTGCTAGAGCCCTTAGCGGCAGGGACAAGGGCTACACCTTC.